Each of the 31 T cell receptor beta chains below was sequenced from the same sample in a study of response to subunit inactivated influenza vaccine. TCRdb passed the RT-PCR reads through MiXCR, listing each CDR3 protein once. Of around 600,000 distinct CDR3 sequences in the sample, approximately 10% were seen once. The same data also contributed to another study, on T cells expressing NK-cell markers. This second study says: Synthesis of TCR beta cDNA relied on 5'RACE template switching carrying UMIs.

The sequenced sample was PBMCs from blood, obtained on the day of vaccination. Source of these receptors: a man between 45 and 60 years old who received an inactivated influenza vaccine.

The rearrangement uses TRBV11-1 and TRBJ2-1, with D maybe TRBD2 (6 bases). The V gene's germline CDR1 is SGHAT and CDR2 FQDESV (reference sequence). The ends were cut back, 5 bases at V and 5 bases at J, with 22 bases in the middle. This CDR3 spans 17 amino acids. The CDR3 DNA reads TGTGCCAGCAGCAACCCAGTCGGACGGGGGAAAAACAATGAGCAGTTCTTC. It codes for CASSNPVGRGKNNEQFF.

This clonotype turned up a few times. V and J are TRBV4-2 and TRBJ2-7, with 13 bases identical to TRBD2. The CDR3 spans 18 residues. The junction had 10 bases not matched to a gene; V was cut back by 1 base and J by 4 bases. Germline V gene lookup returns CDR1 LGHNA and CDR2 YNFKEQ. CDR3 nucleotide sequence: TGTGCCAGCAGCCAAGGGACCGGGACTAGCGGGGTTCTATACGAGCAGTACTTC. Its protein is CASSQGTGTSGVLYEQYF.

This clonotype showed up many times. J is TRBJ2-2 and V is TRBV4-3; 8 bases align to TRBD2. This CDR3 comprises 16 residues. Unmatched junction bases numbered 6, after V lost 0 bases and J lost 6 bases. Germline loops: CDR1 LGHNA, CDR2 YSLEER. The CDR3 is CASSQDIGRAAGELFF. The CDR3 DNA reads as TGCGCCAGCAGCCAAGATATCGGGAGGGCTGCCGGGGAGCTGTTTTTT.

This clonotype appeared a few times. The chain carries TRBV7-2 and TRBJ2-2; D might be TRBD1 or TRBD2, each matching 6 bases. This CDR3 is 14 amino acids long. V dropped 8 bases and J dropped 6 bases, with 16 bases sitting between them. The germline CDR1 and CDR2 sequences are SGHTA and FQGNSA. CDR3 amino acids: CASGGLLVAGELFF. DNA for the CDR3: TGTGCCAGCGGGGGGCTCCTGGTCGCCGGGGAGCTGTTTTTT. Full variable domain (outside the CDR3, taken from reference TRBV7-2 and TRBJ2-2): GAGVSQSPSNKVTEKGKDVELRCDPISGHTALYWYRQSLGQGLEFLIYFQGNSAPDKSGLPSDRFSAERTGGSVSTLTIQRTQQEDSAVYLCASGGLLVAGELFFGEGSRLTVL.

The chain employs TRBV25-1 and TRBJ2-3, with 9 bases identical to TRBD2. This CDR3 has 17 amino acids. J was trimmed by 2 bases and V by 1 base; bases with no gene match: 7. Per the germline V gene, CDR1 is MGHDK and CDR2 is SYGVNS. The CDR3 loop is CASSEFGLAGSTDTQYF. As DNA, the CDR3 is TGTGCCAGCAGTGAATTTGGGCTAGCGGGGTCCACAGATACGCAGTATTTT. Complete variable domain (other parts from reference TRBV25-1 and TRBJ2-3): EADIYQTPRYLVIGTGKKITLECSQTMGHDKMYWYQQDPGMELHLIHYSYGVNSTEKGDLSSESTVSRIRTEHFPLTLESARPSHTSQYLCASSEFGLAGSTDTQYFGPGTRLTVL.

The CDR3 bases are TGTGCCAGCAGACCGGGACAGGGGGCGAGGCACACTGAAGCTTTCTTT. This encodes CASRPGQGARHTEAFF. The chain links TRBV5-4 to TRBJ1-1, with TRBD1 matching 12 bases. J was trimmed by 3 bases and V by 5 bases; bases with no gene match: 8. This CDR3 is 16 amino acids long. Per germline, CDR1 SGHNT and CDR2 YYREEE (reference sequence).

Many counts were recorded for this clonotype. The genes are TRBV12-3 or TRBV12-4 and TRBJ1-6, with D possibly TRBD1 on 6 matching bases. The CDR3 length is 14 residues. V gave up 6 bases and J gave up 10 bases, with 16 bases separating them. CDR3 sequence (DNA): TGTGCCAGCAGCTCTGGGACATCGGGATCACCCCTCCACTTT. As protein: CASSSGTSGSPLHF.

This clonotype was detected a few times. V usage is TRBV12-3 or TRBV12-4 and J usage is TRBJ2-4; D gene ambiguous. The ends were cut back, 3 bases at V and 6 bases at J, with 12 bases in the middle. The CDR3 is 14 amino acids. The CDR3 protein is CASSFDDPGNIQYF. The DNA for the CDR3 is TGTGCCAGCAGTTTTGACGACCCGGGAAACATTCAGTACTTC.

This chain joins TRBV19 and TRBJ2-4, with 7 positions matching TRBD1. After removal of 7 bases from V and 6 bases from J, the junction contained 9 bases not matched to a gene. The CDR3 covers 14 residues. From germline, CDR1 is LNHDA and CDR2 SQIVND (reference sequence). CDR3 protein: CASTRGGVGNIQYF. The CDR3 DNA is TGTGCCAGTACCAGAGGGGGCGTGGGAAACATTCAGTACTTC. Combining the CDR3 with reference TRBV19 and TRBJ2-4 gives the whole variable domain DGGITQSPKYLFRKEGQNVTLSCEQNLNHDAMYWYRQDPGQGLRLIYYSQIVNDFQKGDIAEGYSVSREKKESFPLTVTSAQKNPTAFYLCASTRGGVGNIQYFGAGTRLSVL.

J is TRBJ1-2 and V is TRBV20-1; D possibly corresponds to TRBD1 (5 bases). V was clipped by 3 bases and J by 5 bases, with 22 bases between them. CDR3 length: 16 residues. The germline V gene has CDR1 DFQATT and CDR2 SNEGSKA (reference sequence). CDR3 residues: CSASSSGPTRGYGYTF. The CDR3 nucleotides are TGCAGTGCTAGTAGTAGTGGACCCACGAGGGGATATGGCTACACCTTC.

This CDR3 is CASSYSAGGPSSAKNIQYF. The DNA for the CDR3 is TGTGCCAGCAGTTACTCTGCGGGAGGGCCTTCCTCCGCCAAAAACATTCAGTACTTC. The chain employs TRBV6-5 and TRBJ2-4, with 9 bases lining up with TRBD2. The germline V gene has CDR1 MNHEY and CDR2 SVGAGI. V trimming: 0 bases; J trimming: 1 base; junction bases outside the gene matches: 10. The CDR3 sequence is 19 residues long.

This clonotype was observed a few times. This rearrangement joins TRBV5-6 to TRBJ1-5, with no clear D. The CDR3 is made up of 15 amino acids. The V end was cut by 0 bases, the J end by 2 bases, with 9 bases between. CDR1 and CDR2 (germline): SGHDT, YYEEEE. The CDR3 DNA reads as TGTGCCAGCAGCTTGGGTGGATATGGCAATCAGCCCCAGCATTTT. Protein: CASSLGGYGNQPQHF. Full variable domain (missing parts from reference TRBV5-6 and TRBJ1-5): DAGVTQSPTHLIKTRGQQVTLRCSPKSGHDTVSWYQQALGQGPQFIFQYYEEEERQRGNFPDRFSGHQFPNYSSELNVNALLLGDSALYLCASSLGGYGNQPQHFGDGTRLSIL.

This clonotype was picked up a small number of times. This chain uses TRBV10-3 with TRBJ2-1, with a weak D call TRBD1 (6 bases). V lost 8 bases and J lost 5, with 13 bases in between. The germline gives CDR1 ENHRY, CDR2 SYGVKD. The length of the CDR3 is 13 residues. CDR3 sequence (DNA): TGTGCCATCGGGGCAGGGGCAAACAATGAGCAGTTCTTC. This sequence encodes CAIGAGANNEQFF.

The J gene is TRBJ2-7, the V gene TRBV3-1; D is ambiguous. With 2 bases removed from V and 4 bases from J, the gap between germline ends came to 6 bases. This CDR3 contains 12 residues. Germline values: CDR1 LGHDT, CDR2 YNNKEL (reference sequence). CDR3 protein: CASSQRRYEQYF. The CDR3 nucleotides read TGTGCCAGCAGCCAACGACGGTACGAGCAGTACTTC.

As concerns this clonotype: One base away lies a much larger clone, so this may be a sequencing read error. This chain uses TRBV7-6 with TRBJ2-3; D unresolved. Germline V gene lookup returns CDR1 SGHVS and CDR2 FNYEAQ. This CDR3 region has 18 residues. CDR3 sequence (DNA): TGTGCCAGGAGCTTAGATGATCTCGGAAGTACTCCCACAGATACGCAGTATTTT. This translates into CARSLDDLGSTPTDTQYF.

The chain uses TRBV4-3 and TRBJ2-2; possibly TRBD1 for D (5 bases). V lost 4 bases, J lost 4 bases, and 10 bases lay in between. Germline V gene sequence: CDR1 LGHNA, CDR2 YSLEER. The CDR3 is 14 residues long. The CDR3 loop reads CASSLSRVTGELFF. The CDR3 DNA is TGCGCCAGCAGCCTTTCCAGGGTCACCGGGGAGCTGTTTTTT.

The table lists this clonotype with many counts. The V call is TRBV4-2, the J call TRBJ2-1; D possibly matches TRBD1 or TRBD2 (6 bases each). The germline V gene has CDR1 LGHNA and CDR2 YNFKEQ. The CDR3 loop spans 16 amino acids. Trimming cost V 1 base and J 0 bases, with 10 bases left between them. The CDR3 DNA reads as TGTGCCAGCAGCCAAGGGGGGGCAGCCTCCTACAATGAGCAGTTCTTC. Translating it yields CASSQGGAASYNEQFF.

This clonotype was picked up a small number of times. The chain couples TRBV18 to TRBJ2-3; D gene ambiguous. This CDR3 has 11 amino acids. CDR1 and CDR2 from the germline V gene are KGHSH and LQKENI. V lost 3 bases and J lost 7, with 5 bases in between. The CDR3 DNA sequence: TGTGCCAGCTCACCTGAGAATACGCAGTATTTT. Amino acid sequence: CASSPENTQYF.

There are a few counts of this clonotype. The chain has TRBV11-2 and TRBJ2-3; TRBD2 aligns across 8 bases. The germline V gene has CDR1 SGHAT and CDR2 FQNNGV. V trimming: 5 bases; J trimming: 1 base; junction bases outside the gene matches: 14. This CDR3 is built from 18 residues. CDR3 amino acids: CASSPHWGGRTRTDTQYF. The CDR3 DNA is TGTGCCAGCAGCCCCCACTGGGGCGGGAGGACCCGCACAGATACGCAGTATTTT.

This clonotype showed up just a few times. The rearrangement joins TRBV28 to TRBJ2-1, with no clear D. The germline V gene has CDR1 MDHEN and CDR2 SYDVKM. Trimming stripped 2 bases from V and 1 base from J, with 15 bases between. The CDR3 sequence is 17 residues long. The CDR3 region is CASSLPRAGRSYNEQFF. The CDR3 bases are TGTGCCAGCAGTTTACCACGGGCAGGAAGGTCCTACAATGAGCAGTTCTTC.

This clonotype was observed a handful of times. The DNA for the CDR3 is TGTGCCAGCAGTGTGTCCGGGGCAGAGACCCAGTACTTC. Translating gives CASSVSGAETQYF. The J gene is TRBJ2-5, the V gene TRBV25-1, with D perhaps assigned TRBD1 or TRBD2 (5 bases each). Germline-derived CDR1 and CDR2 are MGHDK and SYGVNS. Trimming removed 4 bases at V and 4 bases at J, with 10 bases between. The CDR3 has 13 amino acids. The full variable domain, in which reference TRBV25-1 and TRBJ2-5 provide the parts outside the CDR3, is EADIYQTPRYLVIGTGKKITLECSQTMGHDKMYWYQQDPGMELHLIHYSYGVNSTEKGDLSSESTVSRIRTEHFPLTLESARPSHTSQYLCASSVSGAETQYFGPGTRLLVL.

V is TRBV10-2 and J is TRBJ1-5; D might be TRBD1 (5 bases). This CDR3 comprises 14 residues. In germline, CDR1 is WSHSY, CDR2 SAAADI. V was clipped by 2 bases and J by 5 bases, with 10 bases between them. CDR3: CASSERGVHQPQHF. CDR3 coding DNA: TGCGCCAGCAGTGAGAGGGGCGTGCATCAGCCCCAGCATTTT.

Only a few counts were recorded for this clonotype. V is TRBV29-1 and J is TRBJ2-7; D remains unclear. Per the germline V gene, CDR1 is SQVTM and CDR2 is ANQGSEA. The CDR3 runs 16 residues. Trimming removed 1 base at V and 4 bases at J, with 20 bases between. For the CDR3, the DNA is TGCAGCGTTGAAGTGGCGTCAGCCGATAGACGATACGAGCAGTACTTC. It encodes CSVEVASADRRYEQYF.

This clonotype was seen ten or more times. This chain joins TRBV11-2 and TRBJ2-1, with 8 positions matching TRBD2. The germline CDR1 and CDR2 sequences are SGHAT and FQNNGV. The CDR3 runs to 19 residues. V trimming: 0 bases; J trimming: 2 bases; junction bases outside the gene matches: 12. The CDR3 sequence is CASSLEGWVSGRAYNEQFF. For the CDR3, the DNA is TGTGCCAGCAGCTTAGAGGGTTGGGTCAGCGGGAGAGCCTACAATGAGCAGTTCTTC.

This clonotype has ten or more counts. The chain combines TRBV11-1 with TRBJ2-7; 10 positions match TRBD2. Germline CDR1 reads SGHAT; CDR2 reads FQDESV (reference sequence). V lost 2 bases to trimming and J lost 2 bases; unmatched junction nucleotides: 3. The CDR3 is made up of 15 amino acids. The CDR3 reads CASSLIAGGTYEQYF. CDR3 nucleotides: TGTGCCAGCAGCTTAATAGCGGGAGGCACCTACGAGCAGTACTTC.

In its sample, this clonotype was seen a few times. The V and J genes are TRBV3-1 and TRBJ2-7, with D perhaps TRBD1 (6 bases). Trimming removed 3 bases at V and 6 bases at J, with 12 bases between. The germline V gene has CDR1 LGHDT and CDR2 YNNKEL (reference sequence). The CDR3 is 13 amino acids. The CDR3 sequence: CASSQGRGSEQYF. The CDR3 nucleotides are TGTGCCAGCAGCCAGGGAAGGGGGTCCGAGCAGTACTTC.

This clonotype was recorded a few times. The chain joins TRBV5-1 to TRBJ2-6, with TRBD1 matching over 9 bases. V shed 1 base, J shed 0 bases, and the junction held 8 bases outside the gene matches. Looked up from germline, CDR1 is SGHRS and CDR2 is YFSETQ. This CDR3 is built from 19 residues. CDR3 nucleotides: TGCGCCAGCAGCTTGACCGGGACAGGGCCCATCTCTGGGGCCAACGTCCTGACTTTC. Protein: CASSLTGTGPISGANVLTF.

Many counts were recorded for this clonotype. The chain couples TRBV6-4 to TRBJ2-3; 11 nucleotides agree with TRBD2. Per the germline V gene, CDR1 is MRHNA and CDR2 is SNTAGT. Trimming cost V 6 bases and J 9 bases; bases outside gene matches: 8. The CDR3 has 14 residues. The CDR3 spells CASRELAGEGTQYF. The CDR3 DNA follows: TGTGCCAGCAGGGAACTAGCGGGAGAGGGCACGCAGTATTTT.

This clonotype occurred many times. The CDR3 sequence is CASSPGQGSYNEQFF. DNA for the CDR3: TGTGCCAGCAGCCCCGGACAGGGCTCCTACAATGAGCAGTTCTTC. This chain connects TRBV7-2 to TRBJ2-1, with TRBD1 matching over 8 bases. With 5 bases clipped from V and 0 bases from J, the junction kept 3 bases outside the gene matches. The V gene's germline CDR1 is SGHTA and CDR2 FQGNSA. The CDR3 length is 15 residues.

This clonotype was seen a handful of times. This chain connects TRBV29-1 to TRBJ2-1, with D possibly being TRBD1 or TRBD2 (5 bases each). There are 15 residues in the CDR3. The germline CDR1 and CDR2 sequences are SQVTM and ANQGSEA. V was clipped by 4 bases and J by 5 bases, with 18 bases between them. The CDR3 loop reads CSVGYGTSTNNEQFF. CDR3 DNA sequence: TGCAGCGTTGGCTACGGGACGAGCACAAACAATGAGCAGTTCTTC.

Here the CDR3 reads CASSLIVDRGEGAIYNEQFF. The CDR3, as DNA: TGTGCCAGCAGCTTGATCGTCGACAGGGGGGAGGGAGCGATTTACAATGAGCAGTTCTTC. The genes are TRBV7-7 and TRBJ2-1, with 9 bases that match TRBD1. The CDR3 has 20 amino acids. V dropped 3 bases and J dropped 4; count of bases not matched to a gene: 19. Per germline, CDR1 SSHAT and CDR2 FNYEAQ (reference sequence).